This is a list of T cell receptor beta chains from one sample in a study of T cell responses to AZD1222 COVID-19 vaccine. The assay was immunoSEQ multiplex PCR, and TCRdb's table has in-frame clones only and misses some. The sample has 85,000 to 90,000 clones; less than 90% are singletons. Sequenced here: peripheral blood, sampled 28 days after the second AZD1222 dose. These receptors all stem from an adult who received the AZD1222 COVID-19 vaccine. Each CDR3 is given with its conserved first and last residue. A D gene is named only where the DNA matches it firmly.

d_gene	v_gene	j_gene	CDR3aa	CDR3nt
TRBD2	TRBV7-8	TRBJ2-1	CASSLPRLAIRNEQFF	TGTGCCAGCAGCTTACCGAGACTAGCTATCCGCAATGAGCAGTTCTTC
-	TRBV7-2	TRBJ2-3	CASSLVGTSTDTQYF	TGTGCCAGCAGCTTAGTGGGGACCAGCACAGATACGCAGTATTTT
TRBD1	TRBV6-5	TRBJ1-2	CASTPGQGGYGYTF	TGTGCCAGCACCCCAGGACAGGGCGGCTATGGCTACACCTTC
TRBD2	TRBV11-2	TRBJ2-3	CASSLARGARNTQYF	TGTGCCAGCAGCTTAGCGCGGGGGGCACGAAATACGCAGTATTTT
-	TRBV15	TRBJ2-2	CATSRLDDTNTGELFF	TGTGCCACCAGCCGACTCGATGACACCAACACCGGGGAGCTGTTTTTT
-	TRBV9	TRBJ2-3	CASKTDTTDTQYF	TGTGCCAGCAAGACGGACACCACAGATACGCAGTATTTT
-	TRBV6-5	TRBJ1-2	CASSPQDNDGYTF	TGTGCCAGCAGCCCCCAAGACAACGATGGCTACACCTTC
-	TRBV19	TRBJ1-5	CASSREVNSNQPQHF	TGTGCCAGTAGTAGGGAAGTAAATAGCAATCAGCCCCAGCATTTT
-	TRBV7-9	TRBJ2-7	CASSPQNVDEQYF	TGTGCCAGCAGCCCACAAAATGTGGACGAGCAGTACTTC
TRBD1	TRBV6-6	TRBJ1-4	CASSGTGGTNEKLFF	TGTGCCAGCAGTGGTACAGGGGGCACTAATGAAAAACTGTTTTTT
-	TRBV6-5	TRBJ1-2	CASSSGQRYGYTF	TGTGCCAGCAGTTCGGGGCAGCGGTATGGCTACACCTTC
-	TRBV18	TRBJ1-4	CASSPGTPNEKLFF	TGTGCCAGCTCACCCGGGACACCGAATGAAAAACTGTTTTTT
-	TRBV27	TRBJ2-3	CASSPIFTDTQYF	TGTGCCAGCAGTCCTATATTCACAGATACGCAGTATTTT
-	TRBV18	TRBJ2-7	CASSPGSYEQYF	TGTGCCAGCTCACCGGGCTCCTACGAGCAGTACTTC
-	TRBV5-4	TRBJ1-6	CASSPGDRNNSPLHF	TGTGCCAGCAGCCCCGGGGACCGCAATAATTCACCCCTCCACTTT
-	TRBV2	TRBJ1-5	CASSEAFRGNQPQHF	TGTGCCAGCAGTGAAGCGTTTAGGGGCAATCAGCCCCAGCATTTT